This T cell receptor (beta chain) was captured in a study of T cell therapy after organ transplantation. Clones were sequenced by immunoSEQ multiplex PCR, and TCRdb holds only the in-frame ones, with some missing. The repertoire holds some 47,000 clones, with 94% as singletons. In germline, CDR1 is SGHNT, CDR2 YYREEE (reference sequence). With V trimmed by 6 bases and J by 1 base, 10 bases remained unmatched. CDR3 length: 15 residues. As for this clone: Its antigen is not known.

The genes are TRBV5-4 and TRBJ2-7; TRBD1 matches 7 bases. The sequenced sample was CD8+ T cells from blood, obtained before autologous CMV-specific T cell therapy. The sequence came from a human patient who had received a solid organ transplant and had CMV disease. The CDR3 is CASNNRDSVSYEQYF. The CDR3 DNA sequence: TGTGCCAGCAACAACCGGGACAGTGTTTCCTACGAGCAGTACTTC.